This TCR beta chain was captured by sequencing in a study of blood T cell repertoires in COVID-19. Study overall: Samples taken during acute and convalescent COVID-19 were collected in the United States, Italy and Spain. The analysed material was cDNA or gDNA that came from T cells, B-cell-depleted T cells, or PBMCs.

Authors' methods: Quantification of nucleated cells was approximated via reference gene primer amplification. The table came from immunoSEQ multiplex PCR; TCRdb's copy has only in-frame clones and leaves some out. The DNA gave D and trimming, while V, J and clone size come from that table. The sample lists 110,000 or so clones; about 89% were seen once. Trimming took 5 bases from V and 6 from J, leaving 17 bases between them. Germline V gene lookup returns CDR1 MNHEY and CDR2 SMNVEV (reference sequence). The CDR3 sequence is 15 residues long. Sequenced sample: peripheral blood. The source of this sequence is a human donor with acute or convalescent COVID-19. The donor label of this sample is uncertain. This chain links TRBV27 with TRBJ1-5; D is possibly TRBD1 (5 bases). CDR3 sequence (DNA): TGTGCCAGCAGTCGGACATCAGGGTCATCTCAGCCCCAGCATTTT. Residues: CASSRTSGSSQPQHF.